These 30 T cell receptor beta chains were sequenced from one sample in a study of immune evolution from preneoplasia to lung adenocarcinoma. Measured with immunoSEQ multiplex PCR; TCRdb has only the in-frame clones, and not every one. The data contain approximately 9,000 clones, 70% to 90% of them singletons. The material sequenced was FFPE minimally invasive lung adenocarcinoma tissue. These receptors all stem from a person between 65 and 79 years old with lung adenocarcinoma.

The rearrangement joins TRBV6-5 to TRBJ2-6; D remains unclear. V was clipped by 5 bases and J by 0 bases, with 5 bases between them. CDR3 length: 14 amino acids. CDR1 MNHEY and CDR2 SVGAGI come from the germline V gene. CDR3 DNA: TGTGCCAGCAGTGTGCTCTCTGGGGCCAACGTCCTGACTTTC. Protein: CASSVLSGANVLTF.

The chain carries TRBV28 and TRBJ1-5, with 7 bases lining up with TRBD1. This CDR3 is 13 amino acids long. Germline V gene lookup returns CDR1 MDHEN and CDR2 SYDVKM. With V trimmed by 4 bases and J by 6 bases, 3 bases remained unmatched. The CDR3 DNA reads TGTGCCAGCAGTTCGACAGGGCCTCAGCCCCAGCATTTT. As protein: CASSSTGPQPQHF.

V is TRBV28 and J is TRBJ1-6; D unresolved. V shed 5 bases and J shed 4 bases, with 12 bases lying between them. This CDR3 is 15 amino acids long. In germline, CDR1 is MDHEN, CDR2 SYDVKM. DNA for the CDR3: TGTGCCAGCAGTCCCGACGGATATTATAATTCACCCCTCCACTTT. This codes for CASSPDGYYNSPLHF.

The J gene is TRBJ1-5, the V gene TRBV9; tentative D call: TRBD1 (5 bases). Per germline, CDR1 SGDLS and CDR2 YYNGEE. V lost 4 bases and J lost 8, with 13 bases in between. The CDR3 covers 13 residues. The CDR3: CASSTGTTKPQHF. The CDR3, as DNA: TGTGCCAGCAGCACCGGGACCACCAAGCCCCAGCATTTT. Looking up the rest from reference TRBV9 and TRBJ1-5 gives the full variable domain: DSGVTQTPKHLITATGQRVTLRCSPRSGDLSVYWYQQSLDQGLQFLIQYYNGEERAKGNILERFSAQQFPDLHSELNLSSLELGDSALYFCASSTGTTKPQHFGDGTRLSIL.

The chain couples TRBV7-8 to TRBJ1-3, with TRBD1 as a possible D gene (5 bases). The CDR3 length is 15 residues. From germline, CDR1 is SGHVS and CDR2 FQNEAQ. The germline V and J ends were trimmed by 5 bases and 3 bases, with 14 bases remaining between them. The CDR3: CASSRGDLGGNTIYF. For the CDR3, the DNA is TGTGCCAGCAGCCGGGGCGATCTCGGTGGAAACACCATATATTTT.

J is TRBJ1-1 and V is TRBV7-6, with D possibly being TRBD1 (5 bases). Looked up from germline, CDR1 is SGHVS and CDR2 is FNYEAQ. The CDR3 contains 13 residues. The V end lost 3 bases, the J end lost 6 bases, and 11 bases lay between the germline ends. CDR3 in amino acids: CASSFTEGAEAFF. In DNA form, the CDR3 reads TGTGCCAGCAGCTTTACGGAAGGGGCTGAAGCTTTCTTT. The variable domain in full, completed from reference TRBV7-6 and TRBJ1-1, reads GAGVSQSPRYKVTKRGQDVALRCDPISGHVSLYWYRQALGQGPEFLTYFNYEAQQDKSGLPNDRFSAERPEGSISTLTIQRTEQRDSAMYRCASSFTEGAEAFFGQGTRLTVV.

This sequence joins TRBV18 and TRBJ1-1; 7 bases align to TRBD1. The V gene end was trimmed by 0 bases and the J gene end by 1 base; junction bases not matched to a gene: 14. The CDR3 contains 19 residues. The germline V gene has CDR1 KGHSH and CDR2 LQKENI. The CDR3 DNA sequence: TGTGCCAGCTCACCACCGACCAGGACAGGACGAGGGGCGAACACTGAAGCTTTCTTT. It codes for CASSPPTRTGRGANTEAFF. Full variable domain (remainder filled in from reference TRBV18 and TRBJ1-1): NAGVMQNPRHLVRRRGQEARLRCSPMKGHSHVYWYRQLPEEGLKFMVYLQKENIIDESGMPKERFSAEFPKEGPSILRIQQVVRGDSAAYFCASSPPTRTGRGANTEAFFGQGTRLTVV.

This clone was observed a single time. The V gene is TRBV29-1, the J gene TRBJ2-5, with TRBD1 matching 8 bases. Germline loops: CDR1 SQVTM, CDR2 ANQGSEA. The J segment lost 5 bases and the V segment lost 0 bases, leaving 14 bases of the junction unmatched. The CDR3 is made up of 17 amino acids. CDR3 DNA sequence: TGCAGCGTTGAAGATCTTATCGCCGGCAGGGGGCAGGAGACCCAGTACTTC. Its protein product is CSVEDLIAGRGQETQYF. The full variable domain, in which reference TRBV29-1 and TRBJ2-5 provide the parts outside the CDR3, is SAVISQKPSRDICQRGTSLTIQCQVDSQVTMMFWYRQQPGQSLTLIATANQGSEATYESGFVIDKFPISRPNLTFSTLTVSNMSPEDSSIYLCSVEDLIAGRGQETQYFGPGTRLLVL.

This sequence joins TRBV6-1 and TRBJ2-3; D not resolved. V lost 8 bases and J 3 bases, leaving 9 bases between the germline ends. This CDR3 has 12 residues. Germline V gene lookup returns CDR1 MNHNS and CDR2 SASEGT. This CDR3 reads CASARGTDTQYF. CDR3 in DNA: TGTGCCAGCGCTAGAGGTACAGATACGCAGTATTTT.

This chain joins TRBV28 and TRBJ2-7; 7 nucleotides line up with TRBD1. After removal of 6 bases from V and 6 bases from J, the junction contained 11 bases not matched to a gene. Germline CDR1 MDHEN, CDR2 SYDVKM. This CDR3 has 14 residues. This chain's CDR3 is CASRRTGREGEQYF. The DNA for the CDR3 is TGTGCCAGCAGGCGGACAGGAAGGGAAGGCGAGCAGTACTTC.

This clone came up a few times. The rearrangement joins TRBV5-1 to TRBJ1-6; D not certain. This CDR3 region has 13 residues. V lost 4 bases and J 7 bases, leaving 9 bases between the germline ends. CDR1 and CDR2 from the germline V gene are SGHRS and YFSETQ. CDR3 in amino acids: CASSAAPNSPLHF. The CDR3 coding sequence is TGCGCCAGCAGCGCGGCCCCGAATTCACCCCTCCACTTT.

The chain employs TRBV7-2 and TRBJ2-5; D possibly corresponds to TRBD2 (6 bases). CDR1 and CDR2 from the germline V gene are SGHTA and FQGNSA. The germline V and J ends were trimmed by 1 base and 6 bases, with 15 bases remaining between them. The CDR3 contains 15 residues. The CDR3: CASSLGGDRGQTQYF. The CDR3 DNA sequence: TGTGCCAGCAGCTTAGGGGGGGACCGCGGACAGACCCAGTACTTC.

This clone was detected only a few times. The rearrangement joins TRBV15 to TRBJ1-2, with D perhaps matching TRBD1 (5 bases). From germline, CDR1 is LNHNV and CDR2 YYDKDF (reference sequence). The CDR3 is made up of 14 amino acids. V was pared by 1 base and J by 0 bases, with 6 bases between. CDR3 region: CATSRGDANYGYTF. The CDR3 DNA sequence: TGTGCCACCAGCAGAGGGGACGCTAACTATGGCTACACCTTC.

Written as DNA, the CDR3 is TGTGCCAGTACCAGACAGGGGAATCCACCCCTCCACTTT. It codes for CASTRQGNPPLHF. The chain uses TRBV19 and TRBJ1-6, with 8 positions matching TRBD1. In germline, CDR1 is LNHDA, CDR2 SQIVND (reference sequence). The length of the CDR3 is 13 residues. J lost 11 bases, V lost 7 bases, and 7 bases had no gene match.

The chain has TRBV5-6 and TRBJ1-3, with 9 bases aligning to TRBD1. Germline V CDR1 and CDR2: SGHDT, YYEEEE. CDR3 length equals 16 residues. Germline trimming cut 0 bases from V and 0 bases from J; bases unmatched to any gene: 1. Here the CDR3 reads CASSLVGQGSGNTIYF. The CDR3 DNA is TGTGCCAGCAGCTTGGTGGGACAGGGCTCTGGAAACACCATATATTTT. Together with reference TRBV5-6 and TRBJ1-3, the CDR3 gives the full variable domain: DAGVTQSPTHLIKTRGQQVTLRCSPKSGHDTVSWYQQALGQGPQFIFQYYEEEERQRGNFPDRFSGHQFPNYSSELNVNALLLGDSALYLCASSLVGQGSGNTIYFGEGSWLTVV.

The chain joins TRBV18 to TRBJ2-2, with TRBD2 matching over 14 bases. Germline CDR1 is KGHSH and CDR2 is LQKENI. The CDR3 spans 18 residues. The V gene end was trimmed by 2 bases and the J gene end by 2 bases; junction bases not matched to a gene: 4. CDR3 DNA sequence: TGTGCCAGCTCACCAGGACTAGCGGGGGGACTCAACACCGGGGAGCTGTTTTTT. Protein sequence: CASSPGLAGGLNTGELFF.

The chain carries TRBV28 and TRBJ1-5; D possibly corresponds to TRBD1 (6 bases). Deletions cut 10 bases from V and 4 bases from J, with 14 bases between. The CDR3 length is 13 residues. Per germline, CDR1 MDHEN and CDR2 SYDVKM. CDR3: CATNRELNQPQHF. CDR3 bases: TGTGCCACCAACAGGGAACTAAATCAGCCCCAGCATTTT.

This chain links TRBV4-2 with TRBJ1-5; 10 nucleotides align to TRBD1. Per germline, CDR1 LGHNA and CDR2 YNFKEQ. The CDR3 is 14 amino acids. J was trimmed by 4 bases and V by 3 bases; bases with no gene match: 0. The CDR3 region is CASSQGQGNQPQHF. The CDR3 nucleotides read TGTGCCAGCAGCCAGGGACAGGGGAATCAGCCCCAGCATTTT.

J is TRBJ1-6 and V is TRBV2; D not resolved. The ends were cut back, 2 bases at V and 7 bases at J, with 12 bases in the middle. From germline, CDR1 is SNHLY and CDR2 FYNNEI. This CDR3 region has 15 residues. CDR3 protein: CASSEFTLRNSPLHF. CDR3 nucleotide sequence: TGTGCCAGCAGTGAATTTACCCTCCGAAATTCACCCCTCCACTTT. The whole variable domain, remainder taken from reference TRBV2 and TRBJ1-6, is EPEVTQTPSHQVTQMGQEVILRCVPISNHLYFYWYRQILGQKVEFLVSFYNNEISEKSEIFDDQFSVERPDGSNFTLKIRSTKLEDSAMYFCASSEFTLRNSPLHFGNGTRLTVT.

This clone is a singleton in its sample. The chain joins TRBV11-2 to TRBJ2-1, with TRBD1 matching over 9 bases. The germline CDR1 and CDR2 sequences are SGHAT and FQNNGV. J lost 6 bases, V lost 5 bases, and 5 bases had no gene match. The CDR3 contains 14 residues. The CDR3 region is CASSLGTGFNEQFF. In DNA form, the CDR3 reads TGTGCCAGCAGCCTGGGGACAGGGTTCAATGAGCAGTTCTTC.

This clone was recorded once. The chain carries TRBV7-9 and TRBJ1-2, with TRBD1 matching over 7 bases. This CDR3 spans 14 amino acids. CDR1 and CDR2 from the germline V gene are SEHNR and FQNEAQ (reference sequence). V was clipped by 5 bases and J by 8 bases; unmatched bases: 11. The CDR3 nucleotides read TGTGCCAGCAGCCGTGAGGGGGCCCCGGCGGGCTACACCTTC. Amino acid sequence: CASSREGAPAGYTF.

The count of this clone is one. J is TRBJ1-1 and V is TRBV15, with TRBD1 matching over 9 bases. CDR3 length equals 18 residues. The germline V gene has CDR1 LNHNV and CDR2 YYDKDF (reference sequence). Trimming removed 0 bases from V and 2 bases from J; junction bases left unmatched: 10. The CDR3 spells CATSRDPGTGFYNTEAFF. The CDR3 DNA is TGTGCCACCAGCAGAGACCCCGGGACAGGGTTTTATAACACTGAAGCTTTCTTT.

Here the CDR3 reads CASSPALGGAGYTF. The DNA of the CDR3 is TGTGCCAGCAGCCCAGCGCTAGGGGGGGCCGGCTACACCTTC. The chain has TRBV7-9 and TRBJ1-2, with a possible D match to TRBD1 (6 bases). Per germline, CDR1 SEHNR and CDR2 FQNEAQ (reference sequence). V was pared by 5 bases and J by 8 bases, with 18 bases between. This CDR3 contains 14 residues.

This clone was seen a few times. V and J are TRBV19 and TRBJ2-2, with D hard to call. This CDR3 spans 13 amino acids. The V gene's germline CDR1 is LNHDA and CDR2 SQIVND (reference sequence). The CDR3 region is CGSSAANTGELFF. The CDR3, as DNA: TGTGGGAGTTCTGCCGCGAACACCGGGGAGCTGTTTTTT.

The chain has TRBV7-8 and TRBJ2-7; D might be TRBD2 (5 bases). CDR1 is SGHVS and CDR2 is FQNEAQ in the germline V gene. The CDR3 is made up of 14 amino acids. V was clipped by 3 bases and J by 4 bases, with 13 bases between them. The CDR3 is CASSFLTTSYEQYF. The CDR3 nucleotides are TGTGCCAGCAGCTTCCTGACTACCTCTTACGAGCAGTACTTC.

The gene calls are TRBV9 and TRBJ2-3; 10 positions match TRBD2. The CDR3 consists of 19 residues. V shed 0 bases, J shed 2 bases, and the junction held 12 bases outside the gene matches. CDR1 SGDLS and CDR2 YYNGEE come from the germline V gene. Here the CDR3 DNA reads TGTGCCAGCAGCGTAGACGGCGCTAGCGGGGGCCCTAACACAGATACGCAGTATTTT. Amino acids: CASSVDGASGGPNTDTQYF.

The J gene is TRBJ1-2, the V gene TRBV6-1; the D is unclear. The ends were cut back, 4 bases at V and 2 bases at J, with 14 bases in the middle. CDR1 and CDR2 (germline): MNHNS, SASEGT. This CDR3 comprises 15 residues. In nucleotides, the CDR3 is TGTGCCAGCAGTGCAATGGCAGTAAAGAACTATGGCTACACCTTC. It codes for CASSAMAVKNYGYTF.

This chain links TRBV4-2 with TRBJ1-1; no reliable D call. The CDR3 is 15 residues long. Germline V lookup: CDR1 LGHNA, CDR2 YNFKEQ. The V and J ends lost 1 base and 8 bases respectively, with 17 bases between them. The CDR3 bases are TGTGCCAGCAGCCAAGTTCAGGCCCTGGGCAGGGAAGCTTTCTTT. Translation gives CASSQVQALGREAFF.

The V call is TRBV29-1, the J call TRBJ2-5, with 7 nucleotides matching TRBD2. Germline V gives CDR1 SQVTM, CDR2 ANQGSEA. This CDR3 has 16 amino acids. J gave up 5 bases and V 4 bases, and 16 bases lay outside the gene matches. CDR3 DNA sequence: TGCAGCGTTGTAGAACCCCCCGGGAGGAATTTTGAGACCCAGTACTTC. Its protein is CSVVEPPGRNFETQYF.

The chain is built from TRBV7-6 and TRBJ1-3, with a weak D call TRBD1 (6 bases). The length of the CDR3 is 16 residues. With 1 base removed from V and 0 bases from J, the gap between germline ends came to 10 bases. Germline CDR1 SGHVS, CDR2 FNYEAQ. CDR3 amino acids: CASSLGQAYSGNTIYF. CDR3 nucleotide sequence: TGTGCCAGCAGCTTAGGACAGGCCTACTCTGGAAACACCATATATTTT.